A selection of T cell receptor beta chains follows, all from one sample in a study of identical twins. TCRdb re-analysed the 5' RACE reads in MiXCR, keeping a single row per CDR3 protein. The sample carries more than 1.5 million distinct CDR3 sequences, about 31% recorded once. Sequencing was carried out using cord blood. The receptors were sampled from a newborn girl in good health. Each CDR3 is given with its conserved first and last residue. The order of the fields is D gene, clone size, V gene, J gene, CDR3 DNA, CDR3 protein. The D gene is left open where the match is weak. The size entry is marked missing in some rows and otherwise reads once, few, many or a size class.

D gene: NA
clone size: few
V gene: TRBV27
J gene: TRBJ1-6
CDR3 DNA: TGTGCCAGCAGTTTCGGGCGGAGGATACATAATTCACCCCTCCACTTT
CDR3 protein: CASSFGRRIHNSPLHF

D gene: TRBD2
clone size: few
V gene: TRBV5-1
J gene: TRBJ2-1
CDR3 DNA: TGCGCCAGCAGCCGACTAGCGGGACGCTCCTACAATGAGCAGTTCTTC
CDR3 protein: CASSRLAGRSYNEQFF

D gene: NA
clone size: few
V gene: TRBV5-1
J gene: TRBJ2-7
CDR3 DNA: TGCGCCAGCAGCCCTCCGGGCGGGACCCTCTACAATGAGCAGTACTTC
CDR3 protein: CASSPPGGTLYNEQYF

D gene: TRBD2
clone size: NA
V gene: TRBV7-2
J gene: TRBJ2-5
CDR3 DNA: TGTGCCAGCAGCGCGGGACTAGCGGGGGGACAAGAGACCCAGTACTTC
CDR3 protein: CASSAGLAGGQETQYF

D gene: TRBD2
clone size: few
V gene: TRBV27
J gene: TRBJ2-1
CDR3 DNA: TGTGCCAGCAGTTTACTATCTAGCGGAGCAGGCGTTGAGCAGTTCTTC
CDR3 protein: CASSLLSSGAGVEQFF

D gene: NA
clone size: NA
V gene: TRBV5-1
J gene: TRBJ2-5
CDR3 DNA: TGCGCCAGCAGCCTCACTAGGGAAGAGACCCAGTACTTC
CDR3 protein: CASSLTREETQYF

D gene: TRBD1
clone size: NA
V gene: TRBV10-3
J gene: TRBJ2-5
CDR3 DNA: TGTGCCACCAGTGGAAACCGGGACAGGGGGCAAGAGACCCAGTACTTC
CDR3 protein: CATSGNRDRGQETQYF

D gene: TRBD2
clone size: NA
V gene: TRBV2
J gene: TRBJ2-3
CDR3 DNA: TGTGCCAGCAATGGACTAGCGGCTGTCACAGATACGCAGTATTTT
CDR3 protein: CASNGLAAVTDTQYF

D gene: NA
clone size: NA
V gene: TRBV27
J gene: TRBJ2-1
CDR3 DNA: TGTGCCAGCAGTTTACGGTTACGAGGGACCTACAATGAGCAGTTCTTC
CDR3 protein: CASSLRLRGTYNEQFF

D gene: NA
clone size: once
V gene: TRBV7-2
J gene: TRBJ1-1
CDR3 DNA: TGTGCCAGCAGCCCCTTTTTGACACAGGGATGGCTACTATCTGAAGCTTTCTTT
CDR3 protein: CASSPFLTQGWLLSEAFF

D gene: NA
clone size: NA
V gene: TRBV19
J gene: TRBJ2-2
CDR3 DNA: TGTGCCAGTAGTATAGATCGAAGCGGGGAGCTGTTTTTT
CDR3 protein: CASSIDRSGELFF

D gene: TRBD2
clone size: few
V gene: TRBV28
J gene: TRBJ2-7
CDR3 DNA: TGTGCCTCTCGGACTAGCGGGAGCGAGCAGTACTTC
CDR3 protein: CASRTSGSEQYF

D gene: TRBD2
clone size: NA
V gene: TRBV3-1
J gene: TRBJ2-1
CDR3 DNA: TGTGCCAGCAGCCTGATGACTAGCGGGAGCTACAATGAGCAGTTCTTC
CDR3 protein: CASSLMTSGSYNEQFF

D gene: TRBD1
clone size: NA
V gene: TRBV2
J gene: TRBJ1-1
CDR3 DNA: TGTGCCAGCAGTTTGCTCAGGGGGCGCTCGGACACTGAAGCTTTCTTT
CDR3 protein: CASSLLRGRSDTEAFF

D gene: TRBD2
clone size: NA
V gene: TRBV12-3/TRBV12-4
J gene: TRBJ2-5
CDR3 DNA: TGTGCCAGCAGTCGCGGGAGCCCCTACAATGAGCAGTACTTC
CDR3 protein: CASSRGSPYNEQYF

D gene: TRBD2
clone size: NA
V gene: TRBV27
J gene: TRBJ2-1
CDR3 DNA: TGTGCCAGCAGTCCAATAGCGGGAGGCCTCCAGTTCTTC
CDR3 protein: CASSPIAGGLQFF

D gene: TRBD1
clone size: few
V gene: TRBV25-1
J gene: TRBJ2-3
CDR3 DNA: TGTGCCAGCAGCGGGACAGGGGGCGGCGCAGATACGCAGTATTTT
CDR3 protein: CASSGTGGGADTQYF

D gene: NA
clone size: many
V gene: TRBV12-3/TRBV12-4
J gene: TRBJ2-5
CDR3 DNA: TGTGCCAGCAGTCCCGGGACTCTAAAAGAGACCCAGTACTTC
CDR3 protein: CASSPGTLKETQYF

D gene: NA
clone size: NA
V gene: TRBV20-1
J gene: TRBJ2-5
CDR3 DNA: TGCAGTGCGGGGGGAATAAGCAATGAGCAGTACTTC
CDR3 protein: CSAGGISNEQYF

D gene: TRBD1
clone size: NA
V gene: TRBV6-1
J gene: TRBJ1-4
CDR3 DNA: TGTGCCAGCAGCCCTCGACAGGGGCAGGCGGTGGCTAATGAAAAACTGTTTTTT
CDR3 protein: CASSPRQGQAVANEKLFF

D gene: NA
clone size: few
V gene: TRBV11-2
J gene: TRBJ2-1
CDR3 DNA: TGTGCCAGCAGCTTAGGGCAGGAGGGCCTTGTGGATGAGCAGTTCTTC
CDR3 protein: CASSLGQEGLVDEQFF

D gene: NA
clone size: many
V gene: TRBV5-1
J gene: TRBJ2-5
CDR3 DNA: TGCGCCAGCAGCTTATATTTGGCTGAACCCTCGGAGCAGTACTTC
CDR3 protein: CASSLYLAEPSEQYF

D gene: NA
clone size: few
V gene: TRBV4-1
J gene: TRBJ2-3
CDR3 DNA: TGCGCCAGCAGCCCCCTACGGGACTTGACTGACACAGATACGCAGTATTTT
CDR3 protein: CASSPLRDLTDTDTQYF

D gene: TRBD1
clone size: few
V gene: TRBV6-5
J gene: TRBJ2-7
CDR3 DNA: TGTGCCAGCAGATTCAGGGGGAGCTCCTACAATGAGCAGTACTTC
CDR3 protein: CASRFRGSSYNEQYF

D gene: NA
clone size: few
V gene: TRBV7-2
J gene: TRBJ1-5
CDR3 DNA: TGTGCCAGCAGCTTAATGAGGGGGAGCAATCAGCCCCAGCATTTT
CDR3 protein: CASSLMRGSNQPQHF

D gene: NA
clone size: NA
V gene: TRBV5-1
J gene: TRBJ1-2
CDR3 DNA: TGCGCCAGCAGGCTTGCCTGGGTAGAGGGCTACACCTTC
CDR3 protein: CASRLAWVEGYTF

D gene: TRBD1
clone size: NA
V gene: TRBV12-3/TRBV12-4
J gene: TRBJ2-7
CDR3 DNA: TGTGCCAGCAGTGCCGGGACAGAAACCTACAATGAGCAGTACTTC
CDR3 protein: CASSAGTETYNEQYF

D gene: TRBD1
clone size: few
V gene: TRBV7-2
J gene: TRBJ1-5
CDR3 DNA: TGTGCCAGCAGCCCTCACCTCACTTCCCCGGGACAGGGGAATCAGCCCCAGCATTTT
CDR3 protein: CASSPHLTSPGQGNQPQHF

D gene: TRBD2
clone size: NA
V gene: TRBV14
J gene: TRBJ2-1
CDR3 DNA: TGTGCCAGCAGCCGTAGCGGGGGGAACTACAATGAGCAGTTCTTC
CDR3 protein: CASSRSGGNYNEQFF

D gene: TRBD2
clone size: few
V gene: TRBV27
J gene: TRBJ2-1
CDR3 DNA: TGTGCCAGCAGTTTCTCTGTAGCGGGAGGCTCCTACAATGAGCAGTTCTTC
CDR3 protein: CASSFSVAGGSYNEQFF

D gene: TRBD1
clone size: NA
V gene: TRBV7-6
J gene: TRBJ1-2
CDR3 DNA: TGTGCCAGCAGCGCCATGCTTGACAGGGTCTATGGCTACACCTTC
CDR3 protein: CASSAMLDRVYGYTF

D gene: NA
clone size: NA
V gene: TRBV20-1
J gene: TRBJ2-1
CDR3 DNA: TGCAGTGCTAGGACTGAGGTCTCCTACAATGAGCAGTTCTTC
CDR3 protein: CSARTEVSYNEQFF

D gene: NA
clone size: NA
V gene: TRBV7-2
J gene: TRBJ2-7
CDR3 DNA: TGTGCCAGCAGCTTAGATTGGGTTAGTAGAGCGTACGAGCAGTACTTC
CDR3 protein: CASSLDWVSRAYEQYF

D gene: NA
clone size: few
V gene: TRBV28
J gene: TRBJ1-2
CDR3 DNA: TGTGCCAGCAACCCAGGGCGGGTTATCTCCTATGGCTACACCTTC
CDR3 protein: CASNPGRVISYGYTF

D gene: NA
clone size: NA
V gene: TRBV7-8
J gene: TRBJ1-4
CDR3 DNA: TGTGCCAGCAGCTTGGTCGGTAACGAAGGAGAAAAACTGTTTTTT
CDR3 protein: CASSLVGNEGEKLFF

D gene: NA
clone size: many
V gene: TRBV10-3
J gene: TRBJ2-7
CDR3 DNA: TGTGCCATCAGTGACCCATACGAGCAGTACTTC
CDR3 protein: CAISDPYEQYF

D gene: TRBD1
clone size: NA
V gene: TRBV29-1
J gene: TRBJ2-5
CDR3 DNA: TGCAGCGTGGCAATGCGACAGGGTCTGGAGACCCAGTACTTC
CDR3 protein: CSVAMRQGLETQYF

D gene: NA
clone size: many
V gene: TRBV4-1
J gene: TRBJ1-2
CDR3 DNA: TGCGCCAGCAGCCAAGAGGGGAATGGCTACACCTTC
CDR3 protein: CASSQEGNGYTF

D gene: TRBD2
clone size: NA
V gene: TRBV27
J gene: TRBJ2-3
CDR3 DNA: TGTGCCAGCAGTGCGGGAGTGGGGAACACAGATACGCAGTATTTT
CDR3 protein: CASSAGVGNTDTQYF

D gene: NA
clone size: few
V gene: TRBV4-2
J gene: TRBJ2-7
CDR3 DNA: TGTGCCAGCAGCCAAGAAGGGCGGGTCAATGAGCAGTACTTC
CDR3 protein: CASSQEGRVNEQYF

D gene: TRBD2
clone size: NA
V gene: TRBV19
J gene: TRBJ2-5
CDR3 DNA: TGTGCCAGTAGTATGGGAACTAGCGGGCCCGAGGTCGCGTACTTC
CDR3 protein: CASSMGTSGPEVAYF

D gene: TRBD2
clone size: NA
V gene: TRBV5-1
J gene: TRBJ2-5
CDR3 DNA: TGCGCCAGCAGCCGGACTAGCGGGAGGAAGGCCCAGTACTTC
CDR3 protein: CASSRTSGRKAQYF

D gene: NA
clone size: few
V gene: TRBV5-1
J gene: TRBJ1-1
CDR3 DNA: TGCGCCAGCAGCTTGGGGGTTCATGAAGCTTTCTTT
CDR3 protein: CASSLGVHEAFF

D gene: TRBD2
clone size: NA
V gene: TRBV25-1
J gene: TRBJ2-3
CDR3 DNA: TGTGCCAGCAGTGGGGTGGGAGGGAGCGATACGCAGTATTTT
CDR3 protein: CASSGVGGSDTQYF